Listed below are T cell receptor beta chains from one sample, sequenced in a study of blood T cells in healthy people across ages. TCRdb passed the 5' RACE reads through MiXCR, listing each CDR3 protein once. The repertoire has 780,000 or so distinct CDR3 sequences, just over 55% of them found once; the top ten carry roughly 26%. The sample taken for sequencing was blood. These receptors were obtained from a man aged 40-49 years in good health. CDR3s include the opening cysteine and the closing phenylalanine or tryptophan. The D gene is left open where the match is weak. Clone size, where shown, is once, few, many, or a class for clones that have expanded.

>15|TRBD2|-|TRBV5-1|TRBJ2-5
TGCGCCAGCAGCTGGACTAGCGGTGACCAAGAGACCCAGTACTTC
CASSWTSGDQETQYF
>14|TRBD2|-|TRBV20-1|TRBJ2-5
TGCAGTGCTGGTGGGACTAGCGCCCAAGAGACCCAGTACTTC
CSAGGTSAQETQYF
>13|TRBD1|-|TRBV29-1|TRBJ1-2
TGCAGCGTTGGGGGACAGGGGACGGGGGACTACACCTTC
CSVGGQGTGDYTF
>13|-|-|TRBV27|TRBJ2-7
TGTGCCAGCAGTCTGACGCCTACCTACGAGCAGTACTTC
CASSLTPTYEQYF
>14|-|few|TRBV20-1|TRBJ2-5
TGCAGTGCTAGAGATCCACAAGCCCAAGAGACCCAGTACTTC
CSARDPQAQETQYF
>14|-|few|TRBV11-1|TRBJ2-3
TGTGCCAGCAGCTCGTCCTATACGACAGATACGCAGTATTTT
CASSSSYTTDTQYF
>16|-|-|TRBV27|TRBJ2-7
TGTGCCAGCAGTTTGCGGCCAGGCCCAAGCTCCTACGAGCAGTACTTC
CASSLRPGPSSYEQYF
>13|-|-|TRBV2|TRBJ2-3
TGTGCCAGCTCTCCTCCGACAGGTGATACGCAGTATTTT
CASSPPTGDTQYF
>12|-|-|TRBV5-5|TRBJ2-1
TGTGCCAGTAGCATCTCCTACAATGAGCAGTTCTTC
CASSISYNEQFF
>14|TRBD2|few|TRBV7-2|TRBJ2-1
TGTGCCAGCAGCCGGGGTAGCGGGGAAGACGAGCAGTTCTTC
CASSRGSGEDEQFF
>13|-|-|TRBV7-8|TRBJ1-5
TGTGCCAGCAGGGCGGGGAGCAATCAGCCCCAGCATTTT
CASRAGSNQPQHF
>15|TRBD2|-|TRBV7-3|TRBJ2-3
TGTGCCAGCAGCCCCGGGGGGAGCGGGGGCTCTACGCAGTATTTT
CASSPGGSGGSTQYF
>14|-|-|TRBV5-1|TRBJ2-3
TGCGCCAGCAGCACCGCCGTAGGACTATTTACGCAGTATTTT
CASSTAVGLFTQYF
>15|-|-|TRBV20-1|TRBJ1-4
TGCAGTGCTAGAGACTTCAAGGGAGTTGATGAAAAACTGTTTTTT
CSARDFKGVDEKLFF
>14|-|few|TRBV6-6|TRBJ1-2
TGTGCCAGCAGCCCTGCAGGAGCTGTCTATGGCTACACCTTC
CASSPAGAVYGYTF
>14|-|-|TRBV2|TRBJ2-5
TGTGCCAGCAGTGAGTTAGAGTACCAAGAGACCCAGTACTTC
CASSELEYQETQYF
>17|-|-|TRBV6-2/TRBV6-3|TRBJ2-1
TGTGCCAGCAGTTACCAAACCGTCCTTACTAGTTTGCTTGAGCAGTTCTTC
CASSYQTVLTSLLEQFF
>17|-|-|TRBV5-1|TRBJ1-3
TGCGCCAGCAGCTTGGAGACGGGACAAAGAATAGGAAACACCATATATTTT
CASSLETGQRIGNTIYF
>13|TRBD2|-|TRBV27|TRBJ2-5
TGTGCCAGCAGTTCACTAGCGGGGTCTGAGCAGTACTTC
CASSSLAGSEQYF
>14|-|-|TRBV11-2|TRBJ2-1
TGTGCCAGCAGCCCGAGTTCCGACCCGAATGAGCAGTTCTTC
CASSPSSDPNEQFF
>16|TRBD1|-|TRBV18|TRBJ2-3
TGTGCCAGCTCACCCGAGAGGGGGCTTAGCACAGATACGCAGTATTTT
CASSPERGLSTDTQYF
>13|-|-|TRBV29-1|TRBJ2-1
TGCAGCGTTCCACGGAACTCCTACAATGAGCAGTTCTTC
CSVPRNSYNEQFF
>14|TRBD2|-|TRBV19|TRBJ2-7
TGTGCCAGTAGTATAACTTGGGGGGGCTACGAGCAGTACTTC
CASSITWGGYEQYF
>17|TRBD1|once|TRBV7-2|TRBJ1-5
TGTGCCAGCAGCTGGGCATTCAGGGGGCCGCTGTATCAGCCCCAGCATTTT
CASSWAFRGPLYQPQHF
>14|-|-|TRBV18|TRBJ2-2
TGTGCCAGCTCACCACGACAGAACACCGGGGAGCTGTTTTTT
CASSPRQNTGELFF
>15|TRBD1|-|TRBV5-4|TRBJ1-2
TGTGCCAGCAGCCCGGGACAGGGGGACATTTATGGCTACACCTTC
CASSPGQGDIYGYTF
>15|TRBD1|-|TRBV5-1|TRBJ2-2
TGCGCCAGCAGCGCCCGGACAGGGGACACCGGGGAGCTGTTTTTT
CASSARTGDTGELFF
>15|TRBD1|few|TRBV12-3/TRBV12-4|TRBJ2-5
TGTGCCAGCAGTCCCGGGACAGGTTACCAAGAGACCCAGTACTTC
CASSPGTGYQETQYF
>17|-|few|TRBV28|TRBJ2-3
TGTGCCAGCAGTTTTATGAGGTTAAGCGGAGGCACAGATACGCAGTATTTT
CASSFMRLSGGTDTQYF
>13|-|-|TRBV25-1|TRBJ2-3
TGTGCCAGCAGTGATTATCCCCCCCGGGTGCAGTATTTT
CASSDYPPRVQYF
>13|-|-|TRBV28|TRBJ2-7
TGTGCCAGCCTACCGGGACTCTCCTACGAGCAGTACTTC
CASLPGLSYEQYF
>15|TRBD1|-|TRBV7-2|TRBJ1-6
TGTGCCAGCAGCACCCGGACAGGGACTAATTCACCCCTCCACTTT
CASSTRTGTNSPLHF
>13|TRBD1|-|TRBV28|TRBJ1-1
TGTGCCAGCAGTGGAACAGGGGTCTCTGAAGCTTTCTTT
CASSGTGVSEAFF
>17|-|once|TRBV5-1|TRBJ2-2
TGCGCCAGCAGCTTGGGCCCCTCCCGAGACGGCACCGGGGAGCTGTTTTTT
CASSLGPSRDGTGELFF
>15|TRBD1|many|TRBV6-5|TRBJ2-7
TGTGCCAGCAGACTAGGGACAGGGGCATCCTACGAGCAGTACTTC
CASRLGTGASYEQYF
>13|-|-|TRBV2|TRBJ2-7
TGTGCCAGCAGTGAAGCCTCACGGAACGAGCAGTACTTC
CASSEASRNEQYF
>18|-|-|TRBV6-5|TRBJ2-1
TGTGCCAGCAGTTACTCGGGCAGCCCCGGGGCCTCTTACAATGAGCAGTTCTTC
CASSYSGSPGASYNEQFF
>15|-|once|TRBV7-6|TRBJ2-5
TGTGCCAGCAGCTTAGCGATGGGGCAGGGGAGGGAGCAGTACTTC
CASSLAMGQGREQYF
>14|TRBD2|few|TRBV20-1|TRBJ2-7
TGCAGTGCTAGCTTTAGCGGGAGCTCCTACGAGCAGTACTTC
CSASFSGSSYEQYF
>12|-|-|TRBV6-5|TRBJ2-1
TGTGCCAGCAGTCGAAGGAGGAATGAGCAGTTCTTC
CASSRRRNEQFF
>20|-|-|TRBV7-9|TRBJ2-1
TGTGCCAGCAGCTTAACCCGTCGGAGTTCTTTAGGTTCACCATCAAATGAGCAGTTCTTC
CASSLTRRSSLGSPSNEQFF
>15|-|-|TRBV27|TRBJ1-2
TGTGCCAGCAGTTCCCAGGGCAGGGCGGTACATGGCTACACCTTC
CASSSQGRAVHGYTF
>14|-|few|TRBV4-3|TRBJ2-3
TGCGCCAGCAGCCAAGATCAGGGGGGAGATACGCAGTATTTT
CASSQDQGGDTQYF
>17|-|few|TRBV4-1|TRBJ2-2
TGCGCCAGCAGACAGATCGACCTTGGTTTCGGTACCGGGGAGCTGTTTTTT
CASRQIDLGFGTGELFF
>15|TRBD2|-|TRBV7-3|TRBJ2-5
TGTGCCAGCAGCCCTAATCGGGGGGGACATGAGACCCAGTACTTC
CASSPNRGGHETQYF
>19|TRBD2|-|TRBV7-9|TRBJ2-4
TGTGCCAGCAGCTTTTTTTCCGGGACTAGCGGGGGGGCCAAAAACATTCAGTACTTC
CASSFFSGTSGGAKNIQYF